This T cell receptor (beta chain) was sequenced during a study of cytomegalovirus exposure and HLA in healthy donors. Whole-study context: Around 80 million unique TCR sequences came from HLA-typed donors in an early release.

Whole-study findings and limits: TCR beta V- and J-gene trimming was later associated with a missense DCLRE1C variant.

PCR primers comprised 60 Vbeta and 13 Jbeta primers. TCRdb's copy holds only in-frame clones and misses some; the assay was immunoSEQ multiplex PCR. The sample has over 150,000 clones, roughly 80% seen once; the top ten hold about 9.5%. About this clone: Its antigen remains unidentified.

The source is a man younger than 35 in good health and CMV-seropositive. Sequenced material: PBMCs.

DNA of the CDR3: TGTGCCAGCAGCCAAGAAGGCGAGCGGGGGGGCCGGTTGAACACCGGGGAGCTGTTTTTT. Its protein product is CASSQEGERGGRLNTGELFF. The chain links TRBV4-2 to TRBJ2-2; 10 bases map to TRBD2. Looked up from germline, CDR1 is LGHNA and CDR2 is YNFKEQ. The CDR3 runs to 20 residues. With 0 bases clipped from V and 1 base from J, the junction kept 11 bases outside the gene matches.